One sample yielded the 14 T cell receptor beta chains listed below, sequenced in a study of PD-1 blockade in mismatch repair-deficient tumors. Profiled with immunoSEQ multiplex PCR; TCRdb holds only in-frame clones, not every one. The table lists 120,000 or so clones, 85% to 90% of them singletons. This specimen was peripheral blood, taken 44 weeks after starting pembrolizumab. The receptor source for this set is an adult with mismatch repair-deficient cancer.

The chain links TRBV5-5 to TRBJ1-4; possibly TRBD1 for D (5 bases). The CDR3 is made up of 15 amino acids. V shed 3 bases and J shed 8 bases, with 17 bases lying between them. CDR1 and CDR2 (germline): SGHKS, YYEKEE (reference sequence). The CDR3 here is CASSSYGGIGEKLFF. The CDR3 DNA is TGTGCCAGCAGCTCCTACGGGGGGATTGGGGAAAAACTGTTTTTT.

The V call is TRBV28, the J call TRBJ1-4; the match to TRBD1 covers 10 bases. J gave up 2 bases and V 3 bases, and 3 bases lay outside the gene matches. The length of the CDR3 is 16 residues. Germline loops: CDR1 MDHEN, CDR2 SYDVKM. In nucleotides, the CDR3 is TGTGCCAGCAGTTTCGGGACAGGGGATACTAATGAAAAACTGTTTTTT. This sequence encodes CASSFGTGDTNEKLFF.

The chain combines TRBV5-4 with TRBJ2-3, with D perhaps matching TRBD1 (5 bases). V was pared by 1 base and J by 6 bases, with 12 bases between. The CDR3 runs 14 residues. Germline assignment: CDR1 SGHNT and CDR2 YYREEE (reference sequence). CDR3 DNA: TGTGCCAGCAGCTTGTGGGGCGTGGGCGATACGCAGTATTTT. Translating gives CASSLWGVGDTQYF.

The V gene is TRBV6-7, the J gene TRBJ1-1, with D possibly matching TRBD1 (5 bases). TRBV6-7 is reported as an ORF; its role is uncertain. This CDR3 has 16 amino acids. V was shortened by 2 bases and J by 0 bases, with 13 bases between the two germline ends. CDR3 in amino acids: CASSYDRVSLNTEAFF. CDR3 coding DNA: TGTGCCAGCAGTTACGACAGAGTATCCCTGAACACTGAAGCTTTCTTT.

V gene TRBV4-3 combines with J gene TRBJ2-7; 8 nucleotides agree with TRBD2. This CDR3 has 17 residues. The junction had 13 bases not matched to a gene; V was cut back by 2 bases and J by 4 bases. Germline CDR1 reads LGHNA; CDR2 reads YSLEER. The chain's CDR3 is CASSQRWSSGVGYEQYF. In DNA form, the CDR3 reads TGCGCCAGCAGCCAAAGGTGGAGTAGCGGGGTTGGGTACGAGCAGTACTTC.

The chain is built from TRBV28 and TRBJ2-3, with TRBD1 matching 7 bases. CDR3 length equals 14 residues. After removal of 3 bases from V and 5 bases from J, the junction contained 5 bases not matched to a gene. Looked up from germline, CDR1 is MDHEN and CDR2 is SYDVKM. The CDR3 coding sequence is TGTGCCAGCAGTTTTGAACAGGGGCGAGATACGCAGTATTTT. It codes for CASSFEQGRDTQYF. The full variable domain, with the rest looked up from reference TRBV28 and TRBJ2-3, is DVKVTQSSRYLVKRTGEKVFLECVQDMDHENMFWYRQDPGLGLRLIYFSYDVKMKEKGDIPEGYSVSREKKERFSLILESASTNQTSMYLCASSFEQGRDTQYFGPGTRLTVL.

This chain uses TRBV13 with TRBJ2-7; D uncertain. The V end lost 5 bases, the J end lost 4 bases, and 12 bases lay between the germline ends. The CDR3 loop spans 13 amino acids. The germline CDR1 and CDR2 sequences are PRHDT and FYEKMQ (reference sequence). The CDR3 region is CASSPPGAYEQYF. The CDR3 region has the DNA TGTGCCAGCAGCCCCCCGGGCGCGTACGAGCAGTACTTC.

V is TRBV10-3 and J is TRBJ1-2; tentatively, D is TRBD1 (5 bases). Germline V gives CDR1 ENHRY, CDR2 SYGVKD. V lost 4 bases to trimming and J lost 8 bases, with 20 bases between them. The CDR3 has 15 amino acids. CDR3 sequence: CAISAPYQGGRGYTF. The DNA of the CDR3 is TGTGCCATCAGTGCCCCCTACCAGGGCGGGAGAGGCTACACCTTC.

The CDR3 nucleotides are TGTGCCAGTAGTTCTCACCCCGGGACTATGTCCCACGAGCAGTACTTC. It encodes CASSSHPGTMSHEQYF. This rearrangement joins TRBV19 to TRBJ2-7, with TRBD2 identical over 7 bases. The length of the CDR3 is 16 residues. Losses at the gene ends were 5 bases for V and 5 bases for J; bases not matched to a gene: 15. The germline V gene encodes CDR1 LNHDA and CDR2 SQIVND (reference sequence).

This chain uses TRBV4-3 with TRBJ2-2, with 8 bases fitting TRBD1. The CDR3 is made up of 17 amino acids. After removal of 0 bases from V and 6 bases from J, the junction contained 9 bases not matched to a gene. Germline lookup yields CDR1 LGHNA and CDR2 YSLEER. The CDR3 region is CASSQDPQGAVSGELFF. The CDR3 bases are TGCGCCAGCAGCCAAGATCCGCAGGGGGCTGTTTCCGGGGAGCTGTTTTTT.

This clone has more than one count but fewer than ten. The rearrangement links TRBV13 to TRBJ1-1; the D is unclear. V was shortened by 3 bases and J by 3 bases, with 5 bases between the two germline ends. The CDR3 is 12 amino acids. Germline V CDR1 and CDR2: PRHDT, FYEKMQ (reference sequence). The CDR3 DNA reads as TGTGCCAGCAGCTTTCCTGACACTGAAGCTTTCTTT. It specifies CASSFPDTEAFF.

V is TRBV14 and J is TRBJ2-3; TRBD2 is a possible D gene (5 bases). The germline V gene has CDR1 SGHDN and CDR2 FVKESK. V lost 3 bases and J 11 bases, leaving 12 bases between the germline ends. This CDR3 has 12 residues. CDR3 loop: CASSQTTGRQYF. The CDR3 nucleotides read TGTGCCAGCAGCCAGACGACGGGGAGGCAGTATTTT.

V is TRBV11-2 and J is TRBJ2-1; 7 bases line up with TRBD2. The CDR3 length is 17 residues. The V segment lost 5 bases and the J segment 3 bases; nucleotides outside the gene matches: 13. CDR1 and CDR2 (germline): SGHAT, FQNNGV. The CDR3, as DNA: TGTGCCAGCAGCCCTCACGGGGGGAATAGCTTCTACAATGAGCAGTTCTTC. Protein: CASSPHGGNSFYNEQFF.

This clone turned up a few times. CDR3 loop: CASSEAGVGYEQYF. In nucleotides, the CDR3 is TGTGCCAGCAGTGAGGCGGGAGTAGGCTACGAGCAGTACTTC. The V and J genes are TRBV25-1 and TRBJ2-7; 7 bases match TRBD2. The CDR3 is 14 residues long. CDR1 is MGHDK and CDR2 is SYGVNS in the germline V gene. V shed 3 bases, J shed 3 bases, and the junction held 5 bases outside the gene matches.